The next 32 T cell receptor beta chains were all read from a single sample in a study of regulatory T cells in long-lasting Graves disease. CDR3-region Arm-PCR and iRepertoire HTBI primers produced the TCR beta libraries. TCRdb fed the multiplex PCR reads into MiXCR, producing one record per CDR3 protein. This repertoire shows some 330,000 distinct CDR3 sequences, roughly 10% found once; its top ten account for approximately 20%. The time point here: newly diagnosed GD, antithyroid drugs for less than 3 months. After RNA was extracted from PBMCs, the TCR library was made from it. These data also formed part of another study, on T cells in Graves' hyperthyroidism and ophthalmopathy.

This specimen consisted of peripheral blood mononuclear cells (PBMCs), obtained at new diagnosis, from a patient treated with antithyroid drugs. The source of these receptors is a woman younger than 35 with Graves disease.

This clonotype was picked up many times. This rearrangement joins TRBV24-1 to TRBJ1-1; TRBD1 might be the D (5 bases). Germline CDR1 KGHDR, CDR2 SFDVKD. CDR3 size: 13 residues. The ends were cut back, 9 bases at V and 3 bases at J, with 13 bases in the middle. CDR3 sequence: CATQGDEDTEAFF. Here the CDR3 DNA reads TGTGCCACCCAGGGTGACGAGGACACTGAAGCTTTCTTT.

The chain uses TRBV4-2 and TRBJ2-4; perhaps D is TRBD1 or TRBD2 (5 bases each). Trimming left V 0 bases short and J 8 bases short, with 17 bases between. In germline, CDR1 is LGHNA, CDR2 YNFKEQ. The CDR3 covers 16 residues. Written as DNA, the CDR3 is TGTGCCAGCAGCCAAGATTATGGGGGAGTGAGAGACATTCAGTACTTC. Translation: CASSQDYGGVRDIQYF.

In its sample, this clonotype was seen many times. The chain couples TRBV12-3 or TRBV12-4 to TRBJ2-7, with D uncertain. This CDR3 has 15 amino acids. Trimming took off 3 bases at V and 1 base at J, with 13 bases between the two ends. This CDR3 is CASSFFGGASYEQYF. The CDR3 DNA reads as TGTGCCAGCAGTTTTTTCGGCGGAGCTTCCTACGAGCAGTACTTC.

This clonotype has just a few counts. V usage is TRBV20-1 and J usage is TRBJ2-1; D possibly matches TRBD1 or TRBD2 (5 bases each). CDR1 and CDR2 from the germline V gene are DFQATT and SNEGSKA (reference sequence). The CDR3 length is 15 residues. V was trimmed by 3 bases and J by 4 bases, leaving 16 bases between them. CDR3: CSARVGDVDYNEQFF. In nucleotides, the CDR3 is TGCAGTGCTAGGGTTGGGGACGTTGATTACAATGAGCAGTTCTTC.

This clonotype was counted ten times or more. The chain uses TRBV7-2 and TRBJ2-4; the D is unclear. This CDR3 region has 13 residues. Germline lookup yields CDR1 SGHTA and CDR2 FQGNSA. V shed 4 bases and J shed 0 bases, with 4 bases lying between them. The CDR3 DNA reads TGTGCCAGCAGCTATATAGCCAAAAACATTCAGTACTTC. Residues: CASSYIAKNIQYF. Looking up the rest from reference TRBV7-2 and TRBJ2-4 gives the full variable domain: GAGVSQSPSNKVTEKGKDVELRCDPISGHTALYWYRQSLGQGLEFLIYFQGNSAPDKSGLPSDRFSAERTGGSVSTLTIQRTQQEDSAVYLCASSYIAKNIQYFGAGTRLSVL.

This clonotype was recorded many times. This chain uses TRBV28 with TRBJ1-1; no firm D call. The length of the CDR3 is 14 residues. Looked up from germline, CDR1 is MDHEN and CDR2 is SYDVKM. Trimming left V 6 bases short and J 2 bases short, with 13 bases between. CDR3 amino acids: CASSDLVPNTEAFF. The CDR3 DNA reads as TGTGCCAGCAGCGACTTGGTTCCCAACACTGAAGCTTTCTTT.

The genes are TRBV4-3 and TRBJ2-1; TRBD2 agrees at 8 bases. CDR3 length: 17 amino acids. Germline V CDR1 and CDR2: LGHNA, YSLEER. Trimming took 5 bases from V and 0 from J; bases not matched to a gene: 9. CDR3 in amino acids: CASSSYFTSGSYNEQFF. CDR3 coding DNA: TGCGCCAGCAGCTCTTACTTTACTAGCGGCTCCTACAATGAGCAGTTCTTC.

This clonotype was seen ten or more times. The chain uses TRBV9 and TRBJ1-1; no clear D. This CDR3 spans 16 amino acids. V gave up 2 bases and J gave up 5 bases, with 19 bases separating them. Per germline, CDR1 SGDLS and CDR2 YYNGEE. The CDR3 nucleotides are TGTGCCAGCAGCGTTGCCCCAGTCGCCTTGCAAACTGAAGCTTTCTTT. It specifies CASSVAPVALQTEAFF.

This clonotype was picked up many times. This chain links TRBV6-5 with TRBJ1-2; D might be TRBD1 (5 bases). Germline loops: CDR1 MNHEY, CDR2 SVGAGI. V lost 2 bases and J 5 bases, leaving 12 bases between the germline ends. CDR3 length: 14 residues. CDR3: CASSYGVREYGYTF. CDR3 sequence (DNA): TGTGCCAGCAGTTACGGTGTCAGGGAGTATGGCTACACCTTC.

Written as DNA, the CDR3 is TGTGCCAGCAGTTACTCCCCAGGGGAGGGCCCCTACAATGAGCAGTTCTTC. Amino acids: CASSYSPGEGPYNEQFF. The chain employs TRBV25-1 and TRBJ2-1; weak D call: TRBD2 (7 bases). The CDR3 is made up of 17 amino acids. CDR1 is MGHDK and CDR2 is SYGVNS in the germline V gene. Trimming stripped 5 bases from V and 2 bases from J, with 19 bases between.

This clonotype has a count of ten or more. This sequence joins TRBV12-3 or TRBV12-4 and TRBJ2-7; TRBD2 aligns across 8 bases. J was trimmed by 6 bases and V by 8 bases; bases with no gene match: 9. The CDR3 consists of 13 residues. The CDR3 protein is CASRGRLAPEQYF. In DNA, the CDR3 is TGTGCCAGCCGCGGGAGACTAGCGCCCGAGCAGTACTTC.

This clonotype was counted at least ten times. The chain combines TRBV11-2 with TRBJ2-7, with 8 bases aligning to TRBD2. V shed 4 bases, J shed 3 bases, and the junction held 2 bases outside the gene matches. The CDR3 length is 13 residues. In germline, CDR1 is SGHAT, CDR2 FQNNGV. The CDR3 is CASSSGLDYEQYF. CDR3 DNA sequence: TGTGCCAGCAGCTCGGGACTAGACTACGAGCAGTACTTC. Full variable domain (rest looked up from reference TRBV11-2 and TRBJ2-7): EAGVAQSPRYKIIEKRQSVAFWCNPISGHATLYWYQQILGQGPKLLIQFQNNGVVDDSQLPKDRFSAERLKGVDSTLKIQPAKLEDSAVYLCASSSGLDYEQYFGPGTRLTVT.

This clonotype came up many times. The chain recombines TRBV7-9 with TRBJ1-4; D is possibly TRBD1 (6 bases). This CDR3 has 15 amino acids. V was trimmed by 5 bases and J by 8 bases, leaving 18 bases between them. CDR1 is SEHNR, CDR2 FQNEAQ, per germline (reference sequence). The CDR3 DNA is TGTGCCAGCAGCCAACAACAGGGAGGATCGGAAAAACTGTTTTTT. Its protein is CASSQQQGGSEKLFF.

This clonotype was counted ten times or more. This chain uses TRBV9 with TRBJ2-7; D possibly uses TRBD1 or TRBD2 (6 bases each). This CDR3 region has 15 residues. Germline CDR1 SGDLS, CDR2 YYNGEE. V lost 0 bases and J lost 4, with 14 bases in between. The CDR3 DNA reads TGTGCCAGCAGCGTAGAAGGGGGAGGCGGATACGAGCAGTACTTC. It codes for CASSVEGGGGYEQYF. The full variable domain, completed using reference TRBV9 and TRBJ2-7, is DSGVTQTPKHLITATGQRVTLRCSPRSGDLSVYWYQQSLDQGLQFLIQYYNGEERAKGNILERFSAQQFPDLHSELNLSSLELGDSALYFCASSVEGGGGYEQYFGPGTRLTVT.

This clonotype was seen at least ten times. V gene TRBV13 combines with J gene TRBJ1-1; TRBD1 matches 7 bases. The length of the CDR3 is 15 residues. Germline CDR1 is PRHDT and CDR2 is FYEKMQ (reference sequence). Trimming at V came to 4 bases and at J to 1 base, leaving 6 bases not matched to a gene. The CDR3 nucleotides read TGTGCCAGCAGCTCCAACAACAGGGGGAACACTGAAGCTTTCTTT. It encodes CASSSNNRGNTEAFF.

The sample holds a few counts of this clonotype. V usage is TRBV18 and J usage is TRBJ1-4; no clear D. Germline V gene sequence: CDR1 KGHSH, CDR2 LQKENI. Trimming removed 3 bases from V and 8 bases from J, with 10 bases in between. The CDR3 has 13 residues. Written as DNA, the CDR3 is TGTGCCAGCTCACCGGCGAGGGTAGAAAAACTGTTTTTT. It translates to CASSPARVEKLFF.

This clonotype was recorded many times. The J gene is TRBJ2-1, the V gene TRBV20-1; D gene uncertain. Germline V lookup: CDR1 DFQATT, CDR2 SNEGSKA (reference sequence). Between the trimmed V and J ends, which lost 4 bases and 10 bases, there was a span of 17 bases. This CDR3 is 13 amino acids long. CDR3 DNA sequence: TGCAGTGCTATAGAGACATCACAATGGGAGCAGTTCTTC. Its protein product is CSAIETSQWEQFF.

Many counts were recorded for this clonotype. The V call is TRBV6-5, the J call TRBJ1-2; TRBD1 agrees at 8 bases. The CDR3 runs 14 residues. V dropped 2 bases and J dropped 8; count of bases not matched to a gene: 7. Germline V gene data show CDR1 as MNHEY and CDR2 as SVGAGI. In DNA, the CDR3 is TGTGCCAGCAGTTACCATGACAGGGGCGCGGGCTACACCTTC. This translates into CASSYHDRGAGYTF.

This clonotype was counted many times. This chain links TRBV24-1 with TRBJ2-3; D tentatively fits TRBD1 or TRBD2 (5 bases each). Trimming stripped 1 base from V and 7 bases from J, with 20 bases between. This CDR3 contains 17 residues. Germline loops: CDR1 KGHDR, CDR2 SFDVKD. CDR3 bases: TGTGCCACCAGTGATTTAGACGGCAGGGAGCCGTCGAATACGCAGTATTTT. It is translated as CATSDLDGREPSNTQYF.

The chain is built from TRBV2 and TRBJ2-5, with TRBD2 identical over 10 bases. Germline V gene data show CDR1 as SNHLY and CDR2 as FYNNEI. The CDR3 sequence is 17 residues long. With V trimmed by 6 bases and J by 5 bases, 15 bases remained unmatched. The CDR3 bases are TGTGCCAGCAGCCCAGGACTAGCGGTTTTTAGGGAGGAGACCCAGTACTTC. Its translation: CASSPGLAVFREETQYF. The whole variable domain, remainder taken from reference TRBV2 and TRBJ2-5, is EPEVTQTPSHQVTQMGQEVILRCVPISNHLYFYWYRQILGQKVEFLVSFYNNEISEKSEIFDDQFSVERPDGSNFTLKIRSTKLEDSAMYFCASSPGLAVFREETQYFGPGTRLLVL.

This clonotype was counted ten times or more. V is TRBV19 and J is TRBJ2-5, with D unclear. Germline V gene lookup returns CDR1 LNHDA and CDR2 SQIVND (reference sequence). Trimming removed 5 bases at V and 9 bases at J, with 13 bases between. CDR3 length: 12 amino acids. The CDR3 loop reads CASSDPESAQYF. The DNA of the CDR3 is TGTGCCAGTAGTGATCCCGAGTCGGCCCAGTACTTC.

This clonotype has a count of ten or more. The V call is TRBV30, the J call TRBJ2-3; D is uncertain. Trimming shortened V by 0 bases and J by 3 bases, and 7 bases separated the two germline ends. Germline CDR1 is GTSNPN and CDR2 is SVGIG (reference sequence). CDR3 length: 13 amino acids. CDR3 nucleotides: TGTGCCTGGAGTGTACGGGTGACAGATACGCAGTATTTT. It codes for CAWSVRVTDTQYF.

The chain has TRBV30 and TRBJ2-3, with D possibly being TRBD2 (5 bases). Trimming shortened V by 3 bases and J by 0 bases, and 16 bases separated the two germline ends. The CDR3 runs to 16 residues. The germline CDR1 and CDR2 sequences are GTSNPN and SVGIG (reference sequence). The CDR3 sequence: CAWSFWGATSTDTQYF. The CDR3 nucleotides read TGTGCCTGGAGCTTCTGGGGAGCCACTAGCACAGATACGCAGTATTTT.

This clonotype was seen only a few times. V gene TRBV7-8 combines with J gene TRBJ1-2; D is unclear. V lost 1 base and J lost 4, with 25 bases in between. Per the germline V gene, CDR1 is SGHVS and CDR2 is FQNEAQ. The CDR3 is 19 residues long. CDR3 sequence: CASSLVGPLTVAPGYGYTF. CDR3 DNA sequence: TGTGCCAGCAGCTTAGTCGGACCCCTCACGGTCGCTCCGGGCTATGGCTACACCTTC.

Written as DNA, the CDR3 is TGTGCCAGCACAACAGGGGCGACAGATACGCAGTATTTT. It codes for CASTTGATDTQYF. This chain connects TRBV6-2 or TRBV6-3 to TRBJ2-3; 7 positions agree with TRBD1. There are 13 residues in the CDR3. Germline lookup yields CDR1 MNHEY and CDR2 SVGEGT. The V and J ends lost 7 bases and 3 bases, in that order; junction bases with no gene match: 4.

This clonotype was found many times. The chain couples TRBV6-2 or TRBV6-3 to TRBJ1-5; a weak D match, TRBD1 (5 bases). Looked up from germline, CDR1 is MNHEY and CDR2 is SVGEGT. This CDR3 has 18 residues. The V end was cut by 2 bases, the J end by 1 base, with 18 bases between. The CDR3 spells CASSYRTHTRVSNQPQHF. CDR3 nucleotide sequence: TGTGCCAGCAGTTACCGGACCCACACCAGGGTGAGCAATCAGCCCCAGCATTTT.

This clonotype was recorded many times. The V call is TRBV29-1, the J call TRBJ1-1; D is ambiguous. This CDR3 has 14 residues. In germline, CDR1 is SQVTM, CDR2 ANQGSEA. Deletions cut 0 bases from V and 1 base from J, with 9 bases between. The DNA of the CDR3 is TGCAGCGTTGAAGATCCCAGCCGGAACACTGAAGCTTTCTTT. Amino acids: CSVEDPSRNTEAFF.

This sequence joins TRBV19 and TRBJ1-1; 9 nucleotides match TRBD1. The germline gives CDR1 LNHDA, CDR2 SQIVND (reference sequence). The CDR3 loop spans 12 amino acids. With V trimmed by 5 bases and J by 10 bases, 5 bases remained unmatched. For the CDR3, the DNA is TGTGCCAGTAGTTCTACAGGGGGCCGAGCTTTCTTT. It encodes CASSSTGGRAFF.

The chain carries TRBV6-5 and TRBJ1-2, with 8 bases identical to TRBD1. This CDR3 region has 16 residues. Germline lookup yields CDR1 MNHEY and CDR2 SVGAGI. Trimming at V came to 6 bases and at J to 1 base, leaving 10 bases not matched to a gene. The CDR3: CASSYGQGDINYGYTF. The DNA for the CDR3 is TGTGCCAGCAGCTACGGACAGGGAGATATTAACTATGGCTACACCTTC.

This clonotype came up a few times. The chain uses TRBV30 and TRBJ2-3, with D unclear. V lost 2 bases, J lost 6 bases, and 12 bases lay in between. The germline gives CDR1 GTSNPN, CDR2 SVGIG (reference sequence). CDR3 size: 13 residues. CDR3 coding DNA: TGTGCCTGGAGTATTGGACCCGCGGATACGCAGTATTTT. Amino acid sequence: CAWSIGPADTQYF.

The table lists this clonotype with many counts. Written as DNA, the CDR3 is TGTGCCACCAGTATGGAACCGTCCGCAGATACGCAGTATTTT. It yields the protein CATSMEPSADTQYF. J is TRBJ2-3 and V is TRBV24-1; D not certain. The CDR3 extends over 14 amino acids. The V gene's germline CDR1 is KGHDR and CDR2 SFDVKD. V was clipped by 6 bases and J by 4 bases, with 13 bases between them.

This clonotype was recorded a few times. The chain couples TRBV6-2 or TRBV6-3 to TRBJ2-1; D ambiguous. This CDR3 has 16 amino acids. Germline V gene data show CDR1 as MNHEY and CDR2 as SVGEGT. Trimming took 6 bases from V and 5 from J, leaving 20 bases between them. Written as DNA, the CDR3 is TGTGCCAGCAGCTACATCCCCCAGTGGGCGGACAATGAGCAGTTCTTC. Protein sequence: CASSYIPQWADNEQFF.